The source of this TCR beta chain is a study of OX40 agonist ivuxolimab in advanced cancers. Whole-study findings and limits: Researchers did not establish what antigens the expanded peripheral T cells target. CD4+ T cells averaged fewer expanded clones than CD8+ T cells.

Sequencing used immunoSEQ multiplex PCR; TCRdb keeps in-frame clones, though not all of them. Of just under 100,000 clones in the sample, roughly 95% are singletons; the top ten hold 0.15% to 0.2%. Germline assignment: CDR1 MNHEY and CDR2 SMNVEV (reference sequence). Trimming took 5 bases from V and 2 from J, leaving 30 bases between them. This CDR3 comprises 20 residues. With regard to this clone: Its antigen is unidentified.

This chain joins TRBV27 and TRBJ2-5; either TRBD1 or TRBD2 may supply D (5 bases each). This specimen was CD4+ or CD8+ T cells sorted from blood, taken in a trial of the OX40 agonist ivuxolimab. The TCR originated in an adult with an advanced solid tumor such as melanoma, head and neck, liver or kidney cancer. The CDR3 spells CASSPYRPGRRVPGQETQYF. In nucleotides, the CDR3 is TGTGCCAGCAGTCCTTACCGACCGGGGCGCCGCGTCCCGGGACAAGAGACCCAGTACTTC.